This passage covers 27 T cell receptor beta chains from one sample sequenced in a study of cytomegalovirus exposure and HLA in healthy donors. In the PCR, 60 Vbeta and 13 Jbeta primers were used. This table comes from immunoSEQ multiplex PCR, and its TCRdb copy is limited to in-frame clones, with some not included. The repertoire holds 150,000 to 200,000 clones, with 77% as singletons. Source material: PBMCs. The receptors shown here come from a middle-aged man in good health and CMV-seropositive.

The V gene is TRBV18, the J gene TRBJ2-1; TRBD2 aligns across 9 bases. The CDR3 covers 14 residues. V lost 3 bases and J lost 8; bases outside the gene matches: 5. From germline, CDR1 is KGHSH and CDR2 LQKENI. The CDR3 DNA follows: TGTGCCAGCTCACCCGCGGGGGGGCTGGATGAGCAGTTCTTC. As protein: CASSPAGGLDEQFF. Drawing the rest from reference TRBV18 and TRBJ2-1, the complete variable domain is NAGVMQNPRHLVRRRGQEARLRCSPMKGHSHVYWYRQLPEEGLKFMVYLQKENIIDESGMPKERFSAEFPKEGPSILRIQQVVRGDSAAYFCASSPAGGLDEQFFGPGTRLTVL.

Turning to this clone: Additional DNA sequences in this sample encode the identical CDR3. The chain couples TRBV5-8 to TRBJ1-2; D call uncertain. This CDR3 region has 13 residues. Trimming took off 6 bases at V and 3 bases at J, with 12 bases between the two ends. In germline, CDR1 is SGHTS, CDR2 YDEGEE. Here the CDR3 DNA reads TGTGCCAGCACCCTCCCCGGAGACTATGGCTACACCTTC. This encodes CASTLPGDYGYTF. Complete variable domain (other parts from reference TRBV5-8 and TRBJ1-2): EAGVTQSPTHLIKTRGQQATLRCSPISGHTSVYWYQQALGLGLQFLLWYDEGEERNRGNFPPRFSGRQFPNYSSELNVNALELEDSALYLCASTLPGDYGYTFGSGTRLTVV.

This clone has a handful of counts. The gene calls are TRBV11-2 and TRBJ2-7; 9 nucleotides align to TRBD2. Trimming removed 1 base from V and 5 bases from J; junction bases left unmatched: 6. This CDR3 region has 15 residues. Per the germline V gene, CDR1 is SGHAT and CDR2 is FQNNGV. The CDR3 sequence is CASSLGSSGGHEQYF. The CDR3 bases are TGTGCCAGCAGCTTAGGGAGTAGCGGGGGACACGAGCAGTACTTC.

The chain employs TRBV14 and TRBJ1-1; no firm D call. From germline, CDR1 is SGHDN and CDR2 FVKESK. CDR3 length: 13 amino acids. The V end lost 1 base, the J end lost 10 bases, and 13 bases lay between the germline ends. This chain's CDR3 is CASSQVREGGAFF. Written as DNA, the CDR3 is TGTGCCAGCAGCCAAGTGAGGGAAGGAGGAGCTTTCTTT. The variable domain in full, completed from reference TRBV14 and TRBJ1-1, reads EAGVTQFPSHSVIEKGQTVTLRCDPISGHDNLYWYRRVMGKEIKFLLHFVKESKQDESGMPNNRFLAERTGGTYSTLKVQPAELEDSGVYFCASSQVREGGAFFGQGTRLTVV.

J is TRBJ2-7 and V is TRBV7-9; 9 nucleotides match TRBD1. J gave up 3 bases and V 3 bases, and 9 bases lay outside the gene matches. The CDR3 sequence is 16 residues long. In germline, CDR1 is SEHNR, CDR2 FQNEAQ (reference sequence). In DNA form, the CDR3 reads TGTGCCAGCAGCTTTGGGCACACAGGGGGCGTCTACGAGCAGTACTTC. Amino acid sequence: CASSFGHTGGVYEQYF. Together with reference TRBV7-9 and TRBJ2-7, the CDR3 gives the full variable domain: DTGVSQNPRHKITKRGQNVTFRCDPISEHNRLYWYRQTLGQGPEFLTYFQNEAQLEKSRLLSDRFSAERPKGSFSTLEIQRTEQGDSAMYLCASSFGHTGGVYEQYFGPGTRLTVT.

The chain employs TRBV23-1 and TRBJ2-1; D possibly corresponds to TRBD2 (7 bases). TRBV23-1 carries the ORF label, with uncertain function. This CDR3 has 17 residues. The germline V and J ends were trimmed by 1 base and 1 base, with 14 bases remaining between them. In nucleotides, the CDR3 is TGCGCCAGCAGTCAATACATACAGGGAGGGTCCTACAATGAGCAGTTCTTC. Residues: CASSQYIQGGSYNEQFF.

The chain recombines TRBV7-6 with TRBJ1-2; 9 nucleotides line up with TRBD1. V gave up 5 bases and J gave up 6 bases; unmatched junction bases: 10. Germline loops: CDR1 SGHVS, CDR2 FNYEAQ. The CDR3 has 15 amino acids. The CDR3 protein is CASSAQDRGRDGYTF. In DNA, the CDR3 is TGTGCCAGCAGCGCCCAGGACAGGGGCCGGGATGGCTACACCTTC.

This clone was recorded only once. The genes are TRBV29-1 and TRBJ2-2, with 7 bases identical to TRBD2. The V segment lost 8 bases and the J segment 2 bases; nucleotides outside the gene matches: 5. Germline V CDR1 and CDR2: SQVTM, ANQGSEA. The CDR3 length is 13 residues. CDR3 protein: CSTRDYNTGELFF. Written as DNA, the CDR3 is TGCAGCACCCGGGACTATAACACCGGGGAGCTGTTTTTT.

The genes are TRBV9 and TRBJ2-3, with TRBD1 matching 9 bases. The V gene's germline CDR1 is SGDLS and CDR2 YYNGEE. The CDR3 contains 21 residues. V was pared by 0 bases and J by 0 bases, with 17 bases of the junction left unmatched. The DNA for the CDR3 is TGTGCCAGCAGCGTAGCTCTGATCGGACAGGGGCTTGCATTTAGCACAGATACGCAGTATTTT. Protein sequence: CASSVALIGQGLAFSTDTQYF.

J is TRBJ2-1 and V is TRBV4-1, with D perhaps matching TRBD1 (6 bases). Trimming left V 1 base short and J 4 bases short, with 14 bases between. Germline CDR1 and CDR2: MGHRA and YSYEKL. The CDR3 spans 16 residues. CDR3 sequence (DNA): TGCGCCAGCAGCCAAGTGTGGGGACAACTGTACAATGAGCAGTTCTTC. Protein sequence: CASSQVWGQLYNEQFF.

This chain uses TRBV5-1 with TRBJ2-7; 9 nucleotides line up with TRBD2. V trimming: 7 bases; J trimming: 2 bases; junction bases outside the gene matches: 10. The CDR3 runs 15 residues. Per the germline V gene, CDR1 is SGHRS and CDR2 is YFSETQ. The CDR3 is CASFLSSGGPYEQYF. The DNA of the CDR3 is TGCGCCAGCTTCTTGTCGAGCGGGGGGCCCTACGAGCAGTACTTC.

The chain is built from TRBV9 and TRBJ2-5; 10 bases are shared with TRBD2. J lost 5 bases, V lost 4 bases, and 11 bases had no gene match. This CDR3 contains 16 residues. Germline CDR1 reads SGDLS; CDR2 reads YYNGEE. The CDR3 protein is CASSRAGGPTMETQYF. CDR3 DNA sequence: TGTGCCAGCAGCAGAGCGGGGGGGCCAACGATGGAGACCCAGTACTTC.

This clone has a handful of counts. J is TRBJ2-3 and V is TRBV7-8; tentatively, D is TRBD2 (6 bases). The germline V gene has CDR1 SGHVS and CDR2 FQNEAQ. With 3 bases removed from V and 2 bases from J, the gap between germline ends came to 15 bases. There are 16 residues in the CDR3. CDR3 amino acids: CASSFRLAGNTDTQYF. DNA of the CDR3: TGTGCCAGCAGCTTTCGGTTGGCGGGGAACACAGATACGCAGTATTTT. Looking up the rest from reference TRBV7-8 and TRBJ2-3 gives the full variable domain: GAGVSQSPRYKVAKRGQDVALRCDPISGHVSLFWYQQALGQGPEFLTYFQNEAQLDKSGLPSDRFFAERPEGSVSTLKIQRTQQEDSAVYLCASSFRLAGNTDTQYFGPGTRLTVL.

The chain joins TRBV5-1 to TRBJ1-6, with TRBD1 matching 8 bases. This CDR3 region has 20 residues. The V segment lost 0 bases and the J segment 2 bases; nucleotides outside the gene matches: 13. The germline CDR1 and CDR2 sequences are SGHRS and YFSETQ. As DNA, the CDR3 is TGCGCCAGCAGCTTGGCCGGGGGACAGGACCCAAGGCCCTATAATTCACCCCTCCACTTT. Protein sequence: CASSLAGGQDPRPYNSPLHF.

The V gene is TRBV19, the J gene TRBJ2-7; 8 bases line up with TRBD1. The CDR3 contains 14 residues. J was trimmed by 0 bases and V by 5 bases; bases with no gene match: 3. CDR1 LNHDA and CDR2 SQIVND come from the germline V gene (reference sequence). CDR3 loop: CASSLGQDSYEQYF. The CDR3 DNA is TGTGCCAGTAGTTTGGGACAGGACTCCTACGAGCAGTACTTC.

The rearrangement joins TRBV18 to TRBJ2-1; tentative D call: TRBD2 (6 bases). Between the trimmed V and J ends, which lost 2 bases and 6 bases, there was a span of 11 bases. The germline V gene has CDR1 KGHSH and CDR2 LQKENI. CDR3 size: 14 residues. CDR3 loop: CASSPAGGSNEQFF. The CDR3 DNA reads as TGTGCCAGCTCACCAGCCGGAGGGTCCAATGAGCAGTTCTTC.

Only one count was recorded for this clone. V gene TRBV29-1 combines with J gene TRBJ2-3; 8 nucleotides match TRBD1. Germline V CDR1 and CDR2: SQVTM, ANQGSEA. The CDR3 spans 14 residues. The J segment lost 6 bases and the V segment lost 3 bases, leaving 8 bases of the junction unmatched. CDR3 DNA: TGCAGCGTTGAGTTGGGCAGGGGGCTGGATACGCAGTATTTT. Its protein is CSVELGRGLDTQYF.

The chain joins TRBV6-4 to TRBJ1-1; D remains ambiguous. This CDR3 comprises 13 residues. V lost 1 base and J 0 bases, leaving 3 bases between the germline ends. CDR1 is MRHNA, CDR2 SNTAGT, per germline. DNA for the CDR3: TGTGCCAGCAGTGACTTAATGAACACTGAAGCTTTCTTT. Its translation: CASSDLMNTEAFF.

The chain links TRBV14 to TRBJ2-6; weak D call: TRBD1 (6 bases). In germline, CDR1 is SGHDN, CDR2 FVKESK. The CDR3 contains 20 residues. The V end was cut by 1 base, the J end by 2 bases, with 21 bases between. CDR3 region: CASSQVVFRGRSPGANVLTF. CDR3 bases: TGTGCCAGCAGCCAAGTGGTGTTCAGGGGCCGGTCGCCTGGGGCCAACGTCCTGACTTTC.

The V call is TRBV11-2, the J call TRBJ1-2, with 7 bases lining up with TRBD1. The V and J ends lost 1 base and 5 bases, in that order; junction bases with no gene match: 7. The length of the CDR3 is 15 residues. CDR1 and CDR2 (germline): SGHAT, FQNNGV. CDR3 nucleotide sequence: TGTGCCAGCAGCTTAGGGGAAGGGGGCGAATATGGCTACACCTTC. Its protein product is CASSLGEGGEYGYTF. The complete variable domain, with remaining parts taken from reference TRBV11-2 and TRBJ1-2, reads EAGVAQSPRYKIIEKRQSVAFWCNPISGHATLYWYQQILGQGPKLLIQFQNNGVVDDSQLPKDRFSAERLKGVDSTLKIQPAKLEDSAVYLCASSLGEGGEYGYTFGSGTRLTVV.

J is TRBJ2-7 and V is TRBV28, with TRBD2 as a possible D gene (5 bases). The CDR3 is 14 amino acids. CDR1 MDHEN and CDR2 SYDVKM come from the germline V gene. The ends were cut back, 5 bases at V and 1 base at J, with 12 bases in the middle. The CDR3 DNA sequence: TGTGCCAGCAGTGGCACAGCGGAATCCTACGAGCAGTACTTC. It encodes CASSGTAESYEQYF.

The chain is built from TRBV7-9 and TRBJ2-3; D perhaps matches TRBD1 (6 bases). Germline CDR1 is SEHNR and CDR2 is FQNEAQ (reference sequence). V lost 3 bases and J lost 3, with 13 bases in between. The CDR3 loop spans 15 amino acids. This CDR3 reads CASSLRGSQTDTQYF. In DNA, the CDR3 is TGTGCCAGCAGCTTGAGGGGGTCACAAACAGATACGCAGTATTTT.

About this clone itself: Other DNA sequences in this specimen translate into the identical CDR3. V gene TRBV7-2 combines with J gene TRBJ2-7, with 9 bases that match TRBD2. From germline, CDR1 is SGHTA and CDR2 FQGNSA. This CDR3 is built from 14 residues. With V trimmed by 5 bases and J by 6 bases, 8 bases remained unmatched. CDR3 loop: CASSPGVAGVEQYF. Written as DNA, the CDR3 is TGTGCCAGCAGCCCAGGAGTAGCGGGGGTCGAGCAGTACTTC.

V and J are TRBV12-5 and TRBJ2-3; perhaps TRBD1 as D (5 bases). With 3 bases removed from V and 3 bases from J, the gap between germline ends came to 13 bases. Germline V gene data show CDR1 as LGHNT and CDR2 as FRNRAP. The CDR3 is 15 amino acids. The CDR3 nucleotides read TGTGCTAGTGGTTTAAGGCAGGGTCGGACAGATACGCAGTATTTT. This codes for CASGLRQGRTDTQYF.

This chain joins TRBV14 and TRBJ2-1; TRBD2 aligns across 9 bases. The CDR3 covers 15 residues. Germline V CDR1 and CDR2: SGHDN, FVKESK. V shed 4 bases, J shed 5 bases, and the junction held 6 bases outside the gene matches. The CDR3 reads CASSPPLAGNNEQFF. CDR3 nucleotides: TGTGCCAGCAGCCCCCCCCTAGCGGGGAACAATGAGCAGTTCTTC.

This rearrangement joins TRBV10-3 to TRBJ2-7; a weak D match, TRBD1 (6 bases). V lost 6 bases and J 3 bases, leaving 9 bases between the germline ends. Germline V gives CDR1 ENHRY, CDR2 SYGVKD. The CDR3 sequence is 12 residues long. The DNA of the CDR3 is TGTGCCATCAGGACGGACAGCTACGAGCAGTACTTC. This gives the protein CAIRTDSYEQYF.

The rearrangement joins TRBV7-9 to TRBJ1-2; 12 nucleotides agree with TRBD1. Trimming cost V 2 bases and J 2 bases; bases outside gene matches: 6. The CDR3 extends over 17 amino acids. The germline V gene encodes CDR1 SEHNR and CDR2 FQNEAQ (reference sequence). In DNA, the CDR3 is TGTGCCAGCAGCTTATTGGGACAGGGGGCTCGGAACTATGGCTACACCTTC. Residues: CASSLLGQGARNYGYTF.